This T cell receptor beta chain appears in the sequencing data of a study of blood T cell repertoires in COVID-19 (dated by TCRdb to the early 2020s). At the level of the whole study: Samples covering the acute and convalescent phases of COVID-19 were provided by collaborators in the United States, Italy and Spain. The repertoires were released in a freely available public database intended as a resource for research on the immune response to SARS-CoV-2. Deeply sampled blood TCRbeta repertoires from subjects exposed to, actively infected with, or recovered from COVID-19 were included in the dataset. Where available, HLA class I and class II types were obtained from metadata supplied by the sample provider rather than from assay-based typing. The prospective study material was composed of cDNA or gDNA derived from T cells, B-cell-depleted T cells, or PBMCs. Samples came from the ongoing ImmuneRACE study (first 160 participants) plus 1,254 subjects from 6 global collaborators. The sample metadata nearly always contained a de-identified subject ID, COVID-19 status, age in years and sex.

In the prospective study, participants were about 18 to 95 years old, resided in about two dozen geographic areas of the United States, and were enrolled through a virtual design. Cohort assignment in the prospective study relied on participant-reported clinical history from a screening survey and a study questionnaire. In the prospective study, mobile phlebotomists collected whole blood, serum and a nasopharyngeal or oropharyngeal swab from each participant. Over a roughly two-month period, participants in the prospective study had the option of providing additional blood draws and questionnaires. Blood samples from the prospective study were shipped frozen or at room temperature prior to DNA extraction. Broad study findings and their caveats: Clinical and demographic metadata were provided uncurated, with the amount varying by source and participant.

TCRbeta CDR3 regions were amplified from genomic DNA by means of the immunoSEQ Assay, a bias-controlled multiplex PCR. Per the original workflow: The number of nucleated cells in each sample was estimated from the amplification of reference gene primers within the assay. To quantify the absolute abundance of each unique TCRbeta CDR3 rearrangement, sequence reads were collapsed and filtered. For each sample, productive Simpson clonality was calculated by taking the square root of Simpson's diversity index across productive rearrangements. Not all clones reach the TCRdb copy of this immuneACCESS table, which keeps in-frame sequences only. Checked studies attribute under half of the gap to unresolved V genes and leave the rest unexplained. V and J calls and clone size come straight from that table; D and trimming were deduced from the DNA. For this sample there are just over 300,000 clones; roughly 90% appear just once. The top ten clones comprise approximately 4.3% of the sample.

In the case of this clone: Its target antigen remains unknown. No clone much larger than this one lies a single base away; base qualities are absent.

The clonotype originates from a woman younger than 30 with acute COVID-19. Sequencing used PBMCs or T cells enriched from blood (not recorded which).

CDR3 loop: CATSDLGLAGGPRGETQYF. The bases read TGTGCCACCAGTGATTTAGGGCTAGCGGGAGGCCCGAGGGGAGAGACCCAGTACTTC. The chain is assembled from TRBV24-1 and TRBJ2-5, with TRBD2 matching 11 junction bases. CDR1 is given as KGHDR and CDR2 as SFDVKD, both from the germline V gene. V lost 1 base and J lost 4 bases, and the count of bases not matched to a germline gene is 13. The CDR3 starts with the cysteine, ends with the phenylalanine, and has 19 residues. This entry keeps only the CDR3 DNA: 57 bases, framed from base 1.